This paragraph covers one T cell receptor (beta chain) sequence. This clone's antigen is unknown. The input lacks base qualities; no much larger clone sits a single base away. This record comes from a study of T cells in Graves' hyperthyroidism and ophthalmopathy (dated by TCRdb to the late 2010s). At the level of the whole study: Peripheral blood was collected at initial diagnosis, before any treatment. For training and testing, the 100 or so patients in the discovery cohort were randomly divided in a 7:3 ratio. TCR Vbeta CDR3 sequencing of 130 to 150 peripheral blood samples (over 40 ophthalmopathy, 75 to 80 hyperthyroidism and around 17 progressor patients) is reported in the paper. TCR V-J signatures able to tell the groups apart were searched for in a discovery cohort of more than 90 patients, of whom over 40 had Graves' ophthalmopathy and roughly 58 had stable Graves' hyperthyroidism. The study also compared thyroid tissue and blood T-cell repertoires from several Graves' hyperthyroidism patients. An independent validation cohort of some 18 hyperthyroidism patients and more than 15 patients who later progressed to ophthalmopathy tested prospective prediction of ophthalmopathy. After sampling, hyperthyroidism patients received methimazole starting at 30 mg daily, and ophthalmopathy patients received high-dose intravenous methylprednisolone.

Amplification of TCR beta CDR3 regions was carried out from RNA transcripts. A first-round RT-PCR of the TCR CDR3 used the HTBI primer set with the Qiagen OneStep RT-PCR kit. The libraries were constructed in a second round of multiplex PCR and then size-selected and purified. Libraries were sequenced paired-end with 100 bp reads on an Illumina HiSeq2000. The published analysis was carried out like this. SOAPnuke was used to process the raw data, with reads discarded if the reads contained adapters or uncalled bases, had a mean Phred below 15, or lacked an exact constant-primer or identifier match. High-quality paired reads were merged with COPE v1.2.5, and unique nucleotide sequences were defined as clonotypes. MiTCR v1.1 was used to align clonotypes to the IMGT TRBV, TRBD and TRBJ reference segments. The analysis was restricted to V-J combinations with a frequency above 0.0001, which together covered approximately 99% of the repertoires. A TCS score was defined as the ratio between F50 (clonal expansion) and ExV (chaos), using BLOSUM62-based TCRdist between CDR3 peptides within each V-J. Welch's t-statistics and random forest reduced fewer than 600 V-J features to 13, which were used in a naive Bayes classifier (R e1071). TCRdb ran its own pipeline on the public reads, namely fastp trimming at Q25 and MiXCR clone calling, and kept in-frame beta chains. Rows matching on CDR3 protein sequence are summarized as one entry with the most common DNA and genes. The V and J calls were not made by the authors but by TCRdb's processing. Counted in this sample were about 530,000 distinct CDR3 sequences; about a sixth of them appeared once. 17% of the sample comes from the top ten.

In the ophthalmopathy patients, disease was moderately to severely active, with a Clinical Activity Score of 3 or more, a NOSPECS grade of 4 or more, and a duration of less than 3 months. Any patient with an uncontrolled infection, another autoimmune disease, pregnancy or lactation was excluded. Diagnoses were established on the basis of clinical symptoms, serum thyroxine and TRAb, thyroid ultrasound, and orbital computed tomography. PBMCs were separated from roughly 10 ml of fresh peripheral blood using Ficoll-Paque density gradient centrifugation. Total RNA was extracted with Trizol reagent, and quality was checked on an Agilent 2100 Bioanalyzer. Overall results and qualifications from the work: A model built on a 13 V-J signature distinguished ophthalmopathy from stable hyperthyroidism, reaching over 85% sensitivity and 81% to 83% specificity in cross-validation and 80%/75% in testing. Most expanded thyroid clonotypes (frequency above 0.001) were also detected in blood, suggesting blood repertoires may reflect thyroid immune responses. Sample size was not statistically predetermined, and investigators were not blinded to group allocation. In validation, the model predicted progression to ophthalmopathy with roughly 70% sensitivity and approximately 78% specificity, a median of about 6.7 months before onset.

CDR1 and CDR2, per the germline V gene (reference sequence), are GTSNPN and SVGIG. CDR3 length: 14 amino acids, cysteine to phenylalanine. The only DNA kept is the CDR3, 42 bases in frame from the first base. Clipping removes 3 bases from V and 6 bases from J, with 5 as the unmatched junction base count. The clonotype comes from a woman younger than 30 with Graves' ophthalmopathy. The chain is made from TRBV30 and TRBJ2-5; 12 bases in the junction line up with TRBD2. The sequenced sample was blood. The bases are TGTGCCTGGAGACTAGCGGGGGGTATAAAGACCCAGTACTTC. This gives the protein CAWRLAGGIKTQYF.